What follows are 2 T cell receptor beta chains derived from one specimen sequenced in a study of blood T cell repertoires in COVID-19. TCRdb's copy holds only in-frame clones and misses some; the assay was immunoSEQ multiplex PCR. The sample gives over 150,000 clones, 65% to 85% of which show up once; less than 3.5% is in the top ten. The sample was peripheral blood. Receptors originate from a woman aged 55-69 years with acute or convalescent COVID-19.

This clone was seen just once. CDR3 DNA: TGTGCCAGCAGCCTCGGACAGGGTCGGTACGAGCAGTACTTC. Encoded protein: CASSLGQGRYEQYF. The chain couples TRBV7-4 to TRBJ2-7; 8 positions agree with TRBD1. CDR3 length: 14 residues. V dropped 5 bases and J dropped 4; count of bases not matched to a gene: 7. The germline gives CDR1 SGHVT, CDR2 SQSDAQ. Full variable domain (outside the CDR3, taken from reference TRBV7-4 and TRBJ2-7): GAGVSQSPRYKVAKRGRDVALRCDSISGHVTLYWYRQTLGQGSEVLTYSQSDAQRDKSGRPSGRFSAERPERSVSTLKIQRTEQGDSAVYLCASSLGQGRYEQYFGPGTRLTVT.

This clone has only one observation. The chain is built from TRBV30 and TRBJ2-5; 8 bases map to TRBD1. With 0 bases clipped from V and 1 base from J, the junction kept 4 bases outside the gene matches. The CDR3 contains 15 residues. CDR1 and CDR2 (germline): GTSNPN, SVGIG (reference sequence). CDR3 coding DNA: TGTGCCTGGAGTGTTGGGACAGGTCCCCAAGAGACCCAGTACTTC. This encodes CAWSVGTGPQETQYF.